One sample yielded the 19 T cell receptor beta chains listed below, sequenced in a study of T cells expressing NK-cell markers. TCRdb re-analyzed the 5' RACE reads; it lists each CDR3 protein once, without DNA. The ten most abundant clones cover approximately 0.41% of a sample with about 260,000 distinct CDR3 sequences. The sample comprised blood T cells: a sorted CD56 or NKG2C T cell subset, CD4+ or CD8+ T cells, or bulk PBMC T cells (not recorded which). The source is a man in his late teens or twenties in good health.

This chain links TRBV20-1 with TRBJ2-3; no DNA is available, so the TRBD1 call from TCRdb remains unchecked. Germline loops: CDR1 DFQATT, CDR2 SNEGSKA (reference sequence). CDR3 length: 13 residues. Here the CDR3 reads CSAPREGADTQYF.

The CDR3 sequence is CASSQGWGGRYPETQYF. The chain recombines TRBV4-3 with TRBJ2-5; TCRdb selects TRBD1, and the lack of DNA leaves this call unchecked. The CDR3 sequence is 17 residues long. CDR1 and CDR2 from the germline V gene are LGHNA and YSLEER.

This chain links TRBV5-1 with TRBJ2-1; TCRdb reports TRBD2, a call that lacks DNA to check it against. The CDR3 contains 15 residues. The V gene's germline CDR1 is SGHRS and CDR2 YFSETQ. The CDR3 sequence: CASSLVAGVVSEQFF.

This chain connects TRBV6-5 to TRBJ2-1; TCRdb returns TRBD2, unconfirmable since there is no DNA. Germline lookup yields CDR1 MNHEY and CDR2 SVGAGI. The CDR3 has 15 residues. The CDR3 here is CASSYGREYRNEQFF.

The CDR3 loop is CSALIAPAADTQYF. The chain recombines TRBV20-1 with TRBJ2-3; TCRdb designates TRBD2, a call that cannot be tested without DNA. CDR3 length: 14 amino acids. Germline lookup yields CDR1 DFQATT and CDR2 SNEGSKA (reference sequence).

V usage is TRBV18 and J usage is TRBJ2-3; TCRdb's assignment of TRBD1 cannot be checked, as there is no DNA. From germline, CDR1 is KGHSH and CDR2 LQKENI. This CDR3 is built from 14 residues. The CDR3 region is CASSPPRGGDTQYF.

The V and J genes are TRBV7-8 and TRBJ2-5; the D call of TRBD2 rests on TCRdb alone, since no DNA is present to check it. Germline lookup yields CDR1 SGHVS and CDR2 FQNEAQ. This CDR3 region has 16 residues. The CDR3 is CASSLDAGGSGETQYF.

This chain uses TRBV5-1 with TRBJ2-2. There are 14 residues in the CDR3. Germline CDR1 and CDR2: SGHRS and YFSETQ. CDR3 region: CASSLVLDTGELFF.

This sequence joins TRBV7-8 and TRBJ2-3; TCRdb calls TRBD1, which cannot be checked without DNA. This CDR3 has 16 amino acids. Germline-derived CDR1 and CDR2 are SGHVS and FQNEAQ. This CDR3 reads CASSFSQGTGGDTQYF.

This chain's CDR3 is CASSRDWTAGNTIYF. J is TRBJ1-3 and V is TRBV12-3 or TRBV12-4; as DNA is missing, the TRBD1 call by TCRdb cannot be tested. The CDR3 is made up of 15 amino acids.

The chain joins TRBV2 to TRBJ2-3; TCRdb's D call, TRBD1, is unchecked because there is no DNA. This CDR3 has 16 residues. Germline V gene lookup returns CDR1 SNHLY and CDR2 FYNNEI. The CDR3 is CASRATGRFDTDTQYF.

J is TRBJ2-7 and V is TRBV10-3; TCRdb picks TRBD1, but there is no DNA to check that call. The CDR3 has 13 amino acids. Germline CDR1 ENHRY, CDR2 SYGVKD. The CDR3 spells CAISVGGSYEQYF.

This rearrangement joins TRBV15 to TRBJ2-1. This CDR3 is 16 amino acids long. CDR1 is LNHNV, CDR2 YYDKDF, per germline (reference sequence). The CDR3 sequence: CATSRDLGVSDNEQFF.

The chain recombines TRBV20-1 with TRBJ1-1. From germline, CDR1 is DFQATT and CDR2 SNEGSKA (reference sequence). The CDR3 totals 17 residues. Here the CDR3 reads CSARDLFKGGLGTEAFF.

The rearrangement uses TRBV5-4 and TRBJ2-1. CDR3 length: 12 residues. The germline V gene has CDR1 SGHNT and CDR2 YYREEE (reference sequence). The CDR3 loop reads CASSSPGNEQFF.

The rearrangement joins TRBV7-2 to TRBJ2-5; no DNA is available, so the TRBD2 call from TCRdb remains unchecked. This CDR3 region has 14 residues. Germline loops: CDR1 SGHTA, CDR2 FQGNSA. The CDR3 spells CASSPSGRRETQYF.

The V and J genes are TRBV15 and TRBJ2-1. The CDR3 runs 14 residues. Germline V CDR1 and CDR2: LNHNV, YYDKDF (reference sequence). The CDR3: CATSRDLGRQEQFF.

The J gene is TRBJ1-5, the V gene TRBV3-1; TCRdb lists TRBD1, though no DNA is available to test this call. CDR1 LGHDT and CDR2 YNNKEL come from the germline V gene (reference sequence). There are 14 residues in the CDR3. This CDR3 is CASSQGPGNQPQHF. Looking up the rest from reference TRBV3-1 and TRBJ1-5 gives the full variable domain: DTAVSQTPKYLVTQMGNDKSIKCEQNLGHDTMYWYKQDSKKFLKIMFSYNNKELIINETVPNRFSPKSPDKAHLNLHINSLELGDSAVYFCASSQGPGNQPQHFGDGTRLSIL.

The rearrangement joins TRBV20-1 to TRBJ2-6. Germline CDR1 and CDR2: DFQATT and SNEGSKA (reference sequence). This CDR3 comprises 14 residues. CDR3 sequence: CSAREPGGANVLTF.